Listed below are T cell receptor beta chains from one sample, sequenced in a study of read filtering for tumor transcriptome and immune sequencing. TCRdb called the reads again in MiXCR, with one record for every CDR3 protein. Of some 46,000 distinct CDR3 sequences in the sample, roughly 12% were seen once. Sequencing input: a population of CD138-negative cells sorted from bone marrow. The receptor source for this set is a donor at least 40 years old with multiple myeloma. CDR3s leave out the opening cysteine and the closing phenylalanine or tryptophan. Not every row has a clone size; where given, it reads once, few, many or a size class.

TRBV5-1	8	TRBJ2-7	many	ASSSYEQY
TRBV20-1	11	TRBJ2-7	many	SAFPGQTYEQY
TRBV25-1	13	TRBJ2-1	many	ASSERAGVTNEQF
TRBV7-3	12	TRBJ1-1	many	ASSLQGGTTEAF
TRBV7-9	14	TRBJ2-2	-	ASSQAGTGGSGELF
TRBV27	13	TRBJ2-1	many	ASSSTGLAGGLVL
TRBV10-3	11	TRBJ2-3	many	AIKTGRTDTQY
TRBV20-1	12	TRBJ2-3	many	SADALAGGDTQY
TRBV5-1	15	TRBJ2-5	many	ASRLGVGQGDQETQY
TRBV6-5	12	TRBJ2-3	many	ASSLNRGSDTQY
TRBV21-1	13	TRBJ2-1	many	ASSTDRSSYNEQF
TRBV5-1	13	TRBJ2-5	-	ASSFRQDNLETQY
TRBV20-1	12	TRBJ2-7	many	SASGGRTSGEQY
TRBV10-2	14	TRBJ1-2	-	ASSESRQGGDYGYT
TRBV29-1	11	TRBJ1-4	many	SVGGGGNEKLF
TRBV28	14	TRBJ2-2	-	ASSSPGDTNAGELF
TRBV20-1	17	TRBJ2-6	many	SARSGTGGALSGANVLT
TRBV5-8	11	TRBJ2-7	many	ASSPQENYEQY
TRBV28	14	TRBJ2-3	few	ASRISGRTSTDTQY
TRBV5-1	18	TRBJ2-1	many	ASSLDSGLAGLYSYNEQF
TRBV9	11	TRBJ2-5	many	ASSVLGRETQY
TRBV12-3/TRBV12-4	12	TRBJ2-7	many	ASSRDLRRGEQY
TRBV10-3	11	TRBJ2-5	many	AISGLGGETQY
TRBV7-9	15	TRBJ2-6	many	ASSPGQGFSGANVLT
TRBV27	14	TRBJ2-7	many	ASSSIRAGFSYEQY
TRBV30	11	TRBJ1-1	many	AWSVQVNTEAF
TRBV13	14	TRBJ2-7	many	ASSLGQGRELAEQY
TRBV5-1	11	TRBJ2-7	many	ASSLGQGNEQY
TRBV6-2/TRBV6-3	11	TRBJ2-7	many	ASRLAGGREQY
TRBV7-9	13	TRBJ2-1	many	ASNTGGSSYNEQF
TRBV18	11	TRBJ1-1	many	ASSQKEDTEAF
TRBV20-1	13	-	once	GAARRDVNTDTQH
TRBV7-2	15	TRBJ2-1	many	ASSLASVGTDNNEQF
TRBV20-1	14	TRBJ2-3	many	SGRRGLAGGGDTQY
TRBV20-1	10	TRBJ2-1	many	SARDRGNEQF
TRBV11-2	13	TRBJ1-4	many	ASSLVTGTNEKLF
TRBV6-2/TRBV6-3	17	TRBJ1-5	-	ASSYYGTGGIGSNQPQH
TRBV29-1	11	TRBJ2-3	many	SVAPSTGLAQY
TRBV6-5	9	TRBJ2-7	many	ASGNSYEQY
TRBV7-9	13	TRBJ2-5	many	ASSSQGAGQETQY
TRBV19	13	TRBJ2-7	many	ASSTSSGLRYEQY